The present entry profiles one T cell receptor (beta chain) with its context. Antigen unknown. The data belong to a study of blood T cells in healthy people across ages. Study results and limitations: Higher naive T cell percentage went strongly together with higher TCR beta diversity. In the absence of known donor CMV status, changes in expanded clonotypes were possibly confounded.

PCR was performed a second time for about 7 to 11 cycles using a sample-barcoded 5' primer and a J-beta primer mix. TCRdb processed the 5' RACE reads anew with MiXCR; each CDR3 protein has one entry. The table has about 680,000 distinct CDR3 sequences, more than 40% seen once. At least 5 micrograms of total RNA were extracted per sample. The CDR3 covers 16 residues. Germline V CDR1 and CDR2: SGHVS, FQNEAQ. V shed 0 bases and J 10 bases; nucleotides not matched to a gene: 10. V and J are TRBV7-8 and TRBJ2-1; 9 bases are a match to TRBD2. This sequence originates from a woman aged 55-69 years in good health. Sequenced sample: blood. DNA of the CDR3: TGTGCCAGCAGCTTAGCCCCGGGACTAGCTCTCCAAGAGCAGTTCTTC. Translation: CASSLAPGLALQEQFF.